The clone carrying this TCR beta chain was seen only a few times. This sample is drawn from a study of T cell responses to AZD1222 COVID-19 vaccine. Per the germline V gene, CDR1 is SGHTA and CDR2 is FQGNSA. The length of the CDR3 is 14 residues. Trimming removed 5 bases at V and 2 bases at J, with 12 bases between. Profiled with immunoSEQ multiplex PCR; TCRdb holds only in-frame clones, not every one. Here the sample spans 100,000 to 150,000 clones, about 86% being singletons. The chain is built from TRBV7-2 and TRBJ1-2; the D is unclear. This receptor was obtained from an adult who received the AZD1222 COVID-19 vaccine. The specimen comprised peripheral blood, sampled 28 days after the second AZD1222 dose. In DNA form, the CDR3 reads TGTGCCAGCAGCCTAACATCAACCAACTATGGCTACACCTTC. The encoded protein is CASSLTSTNYGYTF.